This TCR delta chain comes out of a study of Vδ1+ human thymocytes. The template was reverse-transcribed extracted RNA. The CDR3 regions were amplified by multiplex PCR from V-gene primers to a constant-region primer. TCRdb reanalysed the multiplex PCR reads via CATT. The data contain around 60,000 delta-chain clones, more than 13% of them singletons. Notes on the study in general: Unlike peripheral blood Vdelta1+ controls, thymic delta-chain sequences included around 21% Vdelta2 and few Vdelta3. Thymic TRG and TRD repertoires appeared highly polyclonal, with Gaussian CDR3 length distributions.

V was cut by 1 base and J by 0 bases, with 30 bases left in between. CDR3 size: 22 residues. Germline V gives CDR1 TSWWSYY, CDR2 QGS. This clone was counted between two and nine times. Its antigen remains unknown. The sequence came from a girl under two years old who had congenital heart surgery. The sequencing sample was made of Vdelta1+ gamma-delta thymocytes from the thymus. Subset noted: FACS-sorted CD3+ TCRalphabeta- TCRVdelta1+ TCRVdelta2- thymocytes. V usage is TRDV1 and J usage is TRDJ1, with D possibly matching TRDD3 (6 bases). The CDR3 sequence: CALGEPPLTSRFGGLYTDKLIF. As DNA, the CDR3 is TGTGCTCTTGGGGAACCCCCCCTTACTTCCCGGTTTGGGGGTCTGTACACCGATAAACTCATCTTT.